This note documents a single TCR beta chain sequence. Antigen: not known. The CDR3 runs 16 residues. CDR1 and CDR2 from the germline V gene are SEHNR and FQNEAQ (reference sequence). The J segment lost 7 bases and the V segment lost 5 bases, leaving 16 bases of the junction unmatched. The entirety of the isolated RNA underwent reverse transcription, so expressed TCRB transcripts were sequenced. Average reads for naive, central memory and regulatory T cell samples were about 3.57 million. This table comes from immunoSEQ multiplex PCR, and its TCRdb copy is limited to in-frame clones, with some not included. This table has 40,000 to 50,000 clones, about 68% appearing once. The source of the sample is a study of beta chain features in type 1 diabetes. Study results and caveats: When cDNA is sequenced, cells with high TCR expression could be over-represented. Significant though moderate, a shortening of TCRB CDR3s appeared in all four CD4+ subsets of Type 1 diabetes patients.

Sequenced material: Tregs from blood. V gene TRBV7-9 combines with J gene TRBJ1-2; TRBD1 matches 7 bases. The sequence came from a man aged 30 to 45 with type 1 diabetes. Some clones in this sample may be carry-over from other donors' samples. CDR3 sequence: CASSPPGQDGLGGYTF. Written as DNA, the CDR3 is TGTGCCAGCAGCCCACCCGGACAGGACGGGCTTGGTGGCTACACCTTC.